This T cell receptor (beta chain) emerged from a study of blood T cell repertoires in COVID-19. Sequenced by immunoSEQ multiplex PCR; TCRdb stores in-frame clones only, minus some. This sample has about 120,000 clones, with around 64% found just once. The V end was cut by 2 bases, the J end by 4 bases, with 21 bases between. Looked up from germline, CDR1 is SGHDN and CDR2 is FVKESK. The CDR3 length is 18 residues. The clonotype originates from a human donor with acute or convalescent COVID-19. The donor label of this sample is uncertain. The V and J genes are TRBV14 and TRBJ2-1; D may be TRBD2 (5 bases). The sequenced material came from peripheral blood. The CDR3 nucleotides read TGTGCCAGCAGCCAATTAATGGGATTCGGGGTAGATTACAATGAGCAGTTCTTC. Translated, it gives CASSQLMGFGVDYNEQFF.